Sequencing of this T cell receptor beta chain was carried out in a study of T-cell memory formation after mild COVID-19. General observations from the study: Whether day 37 second-wave clones are SARS-CoV-2-specific was not confirmed.

Researchers used 5'RACE with constant-segment primers to make TCR alpha and TCR beta cDNA libraries that carry sample barcodes and UMIs. TCRdb analysed the 5' RACE reads with MiXCR anew, one entry per CDR3 protein. The sample lists about 350,000 distinct CDR3 sequences, about 13% occurring once. This clonotype has more than one count but fewer than ten. Its specificity is unknown. CDR3 size: 13 residues. CDR1 is MNHNY and CDR2 is SVGAGI in the germline V gene (reference sequence). Trimming removed 8 bases from V and 6 bases from J, with 15 bases in between. The source is a man between 18 and 35 years old who had mild COVID-19 (a few samples of this study predate the infection). Cell type and time point are not known. The chain carries TRBV6-6 and TRBJ2-3, with a tentative D call TRBD1 (6 bases). The specimen was PBMCs or a T cell subset sorted from them (not recorded which). In nucleotides, the CDR3 is TGTGCCAGCGCACAGGGAAGGTTGGATACGCAGTATTTT. Amino acids: CASAQGRLDTQYF.